What follows are 7 T cell receptor beta chains derived from one specimen sequenced in a study of T cell responses to AZD1222 COVID-19 vaccine. TCRdb's table, derived via immunoSEQ multiplex PCR, lists solely in-frame clones and lacks some. This sample has around 150,000 clones, with about 93% found just once. Material: peripheral blood, obtained 28 days after the second AZD1222 dose. The receptors were sampled from an adult who received the AZD1222 COVID-19 vaccine.

The chain has TRBV4-1 and TRBJ2-5; 14 bases fit TRBD2. V lost 4 bases to trimming and J lost 3 bases; unmatched junction nucleotides: 7. The CDR3 loop spans 17 amino acids. Germline values: CDR1 MGHRA, CDR2 YSYEKL. CDR3 protein: CASSRGTSGSLEETQYF. CDR3 coding DNA: TGCGCCAGCAGCCGCGGGACTAGCGGGAGTCTAGAAGAGACCCAGTACTTC.

The chain joins TRBV6-5 to TRBJ2-7, with 14 bases identical to TRBD2. Germline V gene sequence: CDR1 MNHEY, CDR2 SVGAGI. V shed 4 bases and J 6 bases; nucleotides not matched to a gene: 5. There are 15 residues in the CDR3. CDR3 bases: TGTGCCAGCAGTTCGCCAGGACTAGCGGGAGGCGAGCAGTACTTC. Its translation: CASSSPGLAGGEQYF.

This clone was seen only once. The rearrangement uses TRBV15 and TRBJ1-3; D gene unclear. The ends were cut back, 0 bases at V and 0 bases at J, with 12 bases in the middle. Germline CDR1 reads LNHNV; CDR2 reads YYDKDF (reference sequence). The CDR3 loop spans 17 amino acids. CDR3 protein: CATSRDSSGSSGNTIYF. In DNA, the CDR3 is TGTGCCACCAGCAGAGATTCCTCCGGCAGCTCTGGAAACACCATATATTTT.

This clone has a count of ten or more. The chain employs TRBV7-8 and TRBJ2-1; D uncertain. This CDR3 is 15 amino acids long. The germline V gene has CDR1 SGHVS and CDR2 FQNEAQ. Deletions cut 4 bases from V and 0 bases from J, with 10 bases between. CDR3 in DNA: TGTGCCAGCAGCTACGACCCCAACTCCTACAATGAGCAGTTCTTC. Amino acids: CASSYDPNSYNEQFF.

This clone was seen once. The J gene is TRBJ1-4, the V gene TRBV30; the match to TRBD1 covers 9 bases. The germline V gene has CDR1 GTSNPN and CDR2 SVGIG (reference sequence). Germline trimming cut 3 bases from V and 6 bases from J; bases unmatched to any gene: 5. The CDR3 covers 14 residues. CDR3 sequence: CAWRDRGGDEKLFF. Written as DNA, the CDR3 is TGTGCCTGGAGGGACAGGGGTGGAGATGAAAAACTGTTTTTT. Together with reference TRBV30 and TRBJ1-4, the CDR3 gives the full variable domain: SQTIHQWPATLVQPVGSPLSLECTVEGTSNPNLYWYRQAAGRGLQLLFYSVGIGQISSEVPQNLSASRPQDRQFILSSKKLLLSDSGFYLCAWRDRGGDEKLFFGSGTQLSVL.

V and J are TRBV19 and TRBJ1-2; TRBD1 agrees at 8 bases. Germline-derived CDR1 and CDR2 are LNHDA and SQIVND (reference sequence). Trimming removed 6 bases from V and 8 bases from J; junction bases left unmatched: 14. This CDR3 contains 15 residues. CDR3 nucleotide sequence: TGTGCCAGTAGAGGGTACAGGGGGTCCTTCTGGGGCTACACCTTC. Translated: CASRGYRGSFWGYTF.

This chain joins TRBV6-5 and TRBJ2-7; the D gene is possibly TRBD1 (6 bases). Germline V CDR1 and CDR2: MNHEY, SVGAGI. The V end was cut by 6 bases, the J end by 2 bases, with 11 bases between. The CDR3 spans 13 residues. In DNA form, the CDR3 reads TGTGCCAGCAGCTTGGACAGCCCCTACGAGCAGTACTTC. Its translation: CASSLDSPYEQYF.